This TCR beta chain is drawn from a study of Ad26.COV2.S vaccination and SARS-CoV-2 variants. Findings and caveats of the study: Post-vaccination breadth of spike-specific CD8+ and CD4+ T cell responses was reportedly substantial.

Treatment given: over 15 received Ad26.COV2.S at low or high dose, single or two shots; 5 received placebo; per-sample allocation not given. Samples were taken on day 63 after the first vaccine or placebo injection. Of note for this clone: Its antigen is as yet unknown.

Assay: immunoSEQ multiplex PCR; the TCRdb copy retains only in-frame clones and omits some. The repertoire holds roughly 420,000 clones, with roughly nine tenths as singletons. The specimen comprised peripheral blood, sampled in a trial of Ad26.COV2.S vaccine versus placebo. This TCR came from a person aged 18 to 59 who received the Ad26.COV2.S COVID-19 vaccine or a placebo.

CDR3 region: CASSLATGQGAIGYTF. CDR3 DNA: TGTGCCAGCAGCTTAGCAACGGGACAGGGGGCGATTGGCTACACCTTC. The V call is TRBV7-9, the J call TRBJ1-2, with TRBD1 matching over 12 bases. The CDR3 contains 16 residues. CDR1 is SEHNR and CDR2 is FQNEAQ in the germline V gene (reference sequence). V gave up 0 bases and J gave up 7 bases; unmatched junction bases: 6.